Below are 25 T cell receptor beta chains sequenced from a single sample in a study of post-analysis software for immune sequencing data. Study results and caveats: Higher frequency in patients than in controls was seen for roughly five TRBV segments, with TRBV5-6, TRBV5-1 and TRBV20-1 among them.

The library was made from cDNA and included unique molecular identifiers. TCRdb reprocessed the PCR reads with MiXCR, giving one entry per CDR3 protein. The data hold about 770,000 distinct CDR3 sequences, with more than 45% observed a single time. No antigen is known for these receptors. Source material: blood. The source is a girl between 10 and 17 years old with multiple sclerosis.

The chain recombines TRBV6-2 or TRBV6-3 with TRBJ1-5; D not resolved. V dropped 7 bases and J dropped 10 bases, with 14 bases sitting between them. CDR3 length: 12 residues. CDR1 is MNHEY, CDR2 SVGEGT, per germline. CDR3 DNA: TGTGCCAGCAATCTATGGGAGGGTCCCCAGCATTTT. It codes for CASNLWEGPQHF.

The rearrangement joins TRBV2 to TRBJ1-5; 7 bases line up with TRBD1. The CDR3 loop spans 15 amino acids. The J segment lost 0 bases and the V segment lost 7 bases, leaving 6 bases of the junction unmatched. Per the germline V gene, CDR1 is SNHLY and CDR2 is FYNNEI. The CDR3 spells CASNSRQGSNQPQHF. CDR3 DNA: TGTGCCAGCAACTCGAGACAGGGTAGCAATCAGCCCCAGCATTTT.

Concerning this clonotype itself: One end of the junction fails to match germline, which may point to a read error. CDR3 DNA sequence: TGTGCCAGCAGCTTAGGGGGAGGGACTAGCAATGAGCGGTTCTTC. This sequence encodes CASSLGGGTSNERFF. The gene calls are TRBV7-6 and TRBJ2-1; 9 bases fit TRBD2. The CDR3 runs 15 residues. The V gene's germline CDR1 is SGHVS and CDR2 FNYEAQ.

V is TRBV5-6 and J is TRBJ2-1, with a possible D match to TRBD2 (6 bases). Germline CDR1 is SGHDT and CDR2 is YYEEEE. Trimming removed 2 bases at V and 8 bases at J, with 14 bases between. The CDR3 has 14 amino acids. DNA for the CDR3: TGTGCCAGCAGCTTCCGGGACTTTGGGTATGAGCAGTTCTTC. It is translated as CASSFRDFGYEQFF.

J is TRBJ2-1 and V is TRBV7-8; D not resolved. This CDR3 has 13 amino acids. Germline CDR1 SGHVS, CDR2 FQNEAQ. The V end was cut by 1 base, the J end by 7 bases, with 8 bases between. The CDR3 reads CASSLDPMNEQFF. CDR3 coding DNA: TGTGCCAGCAGCTTAGACCCTATGAATGAGCAGTTCTTC.

CDR3 coding DNA: TGTGCCAGCAGTTACCCTCCCTTCTCGGGGACACGTGGAGGTGAGCAGTTCTTC. This encodes CASSYPPFSGTRGGEQFF. J is TRBJ2-1 and V is TRBV6-5; maybe TRBD1 (6 bases). The ends were cut back, 2 bases at V and 9 bases at J, with 26 bases in the middle. The length of the CDR3 is 18 residues. Germline CDR1 reads MNHEY; CDR2 reads SVGAGI.

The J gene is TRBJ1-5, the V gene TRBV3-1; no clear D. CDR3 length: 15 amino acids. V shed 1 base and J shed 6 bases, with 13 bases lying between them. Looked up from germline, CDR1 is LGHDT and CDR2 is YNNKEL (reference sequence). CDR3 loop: CASSQVADLTQPQHF. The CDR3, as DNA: TGTGCCAGCAGCCAAGTAGCGGACCTTACTCAGCCCCAGCATTTT.

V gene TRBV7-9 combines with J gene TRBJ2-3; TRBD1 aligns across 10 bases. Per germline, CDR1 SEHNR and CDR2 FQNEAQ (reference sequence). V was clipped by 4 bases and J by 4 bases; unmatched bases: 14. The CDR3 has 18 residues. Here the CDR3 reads CASSSNDPDRGRPDTQYF. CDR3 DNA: TGTGCCAGCAGCTCCAACGATCCCGACAGGGGGCGGCCAGATACGCAGTATTTT.

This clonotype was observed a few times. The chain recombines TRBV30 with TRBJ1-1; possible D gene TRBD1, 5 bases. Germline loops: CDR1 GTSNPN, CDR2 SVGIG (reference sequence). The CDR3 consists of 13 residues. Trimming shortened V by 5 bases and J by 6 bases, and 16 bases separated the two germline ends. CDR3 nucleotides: TGTGCCTGGTCTTCGAGGACATTTTCTGAAGCTTTCTTT. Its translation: CAWSSRTFSEAFF.

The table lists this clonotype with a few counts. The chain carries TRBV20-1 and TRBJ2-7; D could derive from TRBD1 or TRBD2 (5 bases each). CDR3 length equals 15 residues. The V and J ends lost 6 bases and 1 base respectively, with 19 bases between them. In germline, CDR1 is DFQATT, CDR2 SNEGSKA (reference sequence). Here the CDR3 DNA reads TGCAGTGCGGGGGTAGGCAGGCTCCCGTCCTACGAGCAGTACTTC. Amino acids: CSAGVGRLPSYEQYF.

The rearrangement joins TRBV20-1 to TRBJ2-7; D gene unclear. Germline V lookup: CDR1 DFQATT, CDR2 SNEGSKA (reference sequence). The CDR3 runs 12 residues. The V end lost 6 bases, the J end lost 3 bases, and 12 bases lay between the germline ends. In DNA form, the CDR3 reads TGCAGTGCCGGTTGGCAGGACTACGAGCAGTACTTC. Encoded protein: CSAGWQDYEQYF.

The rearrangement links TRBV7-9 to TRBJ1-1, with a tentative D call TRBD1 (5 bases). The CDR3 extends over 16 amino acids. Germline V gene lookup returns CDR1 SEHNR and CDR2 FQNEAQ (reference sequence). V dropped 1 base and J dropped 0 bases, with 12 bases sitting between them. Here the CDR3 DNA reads TGTGCCAGCAGCTTAGATGACAGCTATTTGAACACTGAAGCTTTCTTT. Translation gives CASSLDDSYLNTEAFF.

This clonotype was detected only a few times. CDR3 protein: CSVEDQTGRNDYTF. The CDR3, as DNA: TGCAGCGTTGAAGATCAAACAGGGAGGAATGACTACACCTTC. V gene TRBV29-1 combines with J gene TRBJ1-2; a possible D gene is TRBD1 (6 bases). Trimming cost V 0 bases and J 10 bases, with 18 bases left between them. The V gene's germline CDR1 is SQVTM and CDR2 ANQGSEA. The CDR3 runs to 14 residues.

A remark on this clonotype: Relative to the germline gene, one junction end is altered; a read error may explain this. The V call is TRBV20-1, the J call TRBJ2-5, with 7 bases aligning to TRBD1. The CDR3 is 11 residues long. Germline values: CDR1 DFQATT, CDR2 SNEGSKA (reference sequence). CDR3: CGANRGETQYF. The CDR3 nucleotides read TGCGGTGCTAACAGGGGAGAGACCCAGTACTTC.

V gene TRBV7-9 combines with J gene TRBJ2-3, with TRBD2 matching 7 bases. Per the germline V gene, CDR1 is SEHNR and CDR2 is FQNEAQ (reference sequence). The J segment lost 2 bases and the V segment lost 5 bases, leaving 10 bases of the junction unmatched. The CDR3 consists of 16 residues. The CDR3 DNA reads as TGTGCCAGCAGCCTTAGGCGGGAGAGTGTCACAGATACGCAGTATTTT. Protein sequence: CASSLRRESVTDTQYF.

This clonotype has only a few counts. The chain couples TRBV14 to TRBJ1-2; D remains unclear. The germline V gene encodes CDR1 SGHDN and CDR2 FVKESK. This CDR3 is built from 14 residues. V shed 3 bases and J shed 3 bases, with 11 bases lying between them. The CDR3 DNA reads TGTGCCAGCAGCCATGATACCATCCACTATGGCTACACCTTC. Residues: CASSHDTIHYGYTF. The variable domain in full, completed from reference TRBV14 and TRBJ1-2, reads EAGVTQFPSHSVIEKGQTVTLRCDPISGHDNLYWYRRVMGKEIKFLLHFVKESKQDESGMPNNRFLAERTGGTYSTLKVQPAELEDSGVYFCASSHDTIHYGYTFGSGTRLTVV.

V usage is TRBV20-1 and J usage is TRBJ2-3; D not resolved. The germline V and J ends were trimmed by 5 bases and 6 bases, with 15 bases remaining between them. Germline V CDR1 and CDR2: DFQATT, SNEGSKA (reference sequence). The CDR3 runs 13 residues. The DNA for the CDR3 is TGCAGTGCTCCGGGCCCCCCTGAGGATACGCAGTATTTT. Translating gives CSAPGPPEDTQYF.

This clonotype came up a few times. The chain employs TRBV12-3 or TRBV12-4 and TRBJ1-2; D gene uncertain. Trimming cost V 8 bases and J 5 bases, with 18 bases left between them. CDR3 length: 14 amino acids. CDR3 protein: CASSTPGNLYGYTF. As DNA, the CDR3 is TGTGCCAGCTCTACGCCGGGAAATCTGTATGGCTACACCTTC.

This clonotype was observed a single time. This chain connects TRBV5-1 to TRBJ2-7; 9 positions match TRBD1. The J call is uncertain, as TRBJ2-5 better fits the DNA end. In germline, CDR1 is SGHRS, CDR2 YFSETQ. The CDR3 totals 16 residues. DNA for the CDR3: TGCGCCAGCAGCTTGGATCCGGACAGGGGAAGGAAGACCCAGTACTTC. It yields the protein CASSLDPDRGRKTQYF.

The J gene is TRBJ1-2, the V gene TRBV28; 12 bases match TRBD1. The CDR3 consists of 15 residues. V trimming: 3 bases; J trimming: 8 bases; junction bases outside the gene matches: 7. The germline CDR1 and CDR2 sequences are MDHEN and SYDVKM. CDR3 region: CASSFPGQGAGGYTF. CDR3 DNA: TGTGCCAGCAGTTTCCCGGGACAGGGGGCGGGAGGCTACACCTTC.

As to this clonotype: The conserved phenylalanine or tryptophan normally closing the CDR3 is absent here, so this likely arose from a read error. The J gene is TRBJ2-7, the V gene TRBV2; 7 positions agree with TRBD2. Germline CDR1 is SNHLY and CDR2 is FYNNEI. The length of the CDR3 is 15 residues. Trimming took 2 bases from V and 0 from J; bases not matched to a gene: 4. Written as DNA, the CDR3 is TGTGCCAGCAGTGAACAGAGACTAGCCTCCTACGAGCAGTACCTC. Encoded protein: CASSEQRLASYEQYL.

CDR3 in DNA: TGTGCCATCAGAGAGGGACTAGCGGTTGACATTCAGTACTTC. It codes for CAIREGLAVDIQYF. The chain employs TRBV10-3 and TRBJ2-4, with 11 bases lining up with TRBD2. J gave up 8 bases and V 6 bases, and 6 bases lay outside the gene matches. Germline CDR1 ENHRY, CDR2 SYGVKD. The CDR3 is 14 residues long.

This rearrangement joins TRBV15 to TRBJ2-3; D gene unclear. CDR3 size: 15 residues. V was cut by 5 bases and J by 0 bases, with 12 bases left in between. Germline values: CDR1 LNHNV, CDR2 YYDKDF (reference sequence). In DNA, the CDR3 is TGTGCCACCAGCTCCCGGGTACTTAGCACAGATACGCAGTATTTT. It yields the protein CATSSRVLSTDTQYF.

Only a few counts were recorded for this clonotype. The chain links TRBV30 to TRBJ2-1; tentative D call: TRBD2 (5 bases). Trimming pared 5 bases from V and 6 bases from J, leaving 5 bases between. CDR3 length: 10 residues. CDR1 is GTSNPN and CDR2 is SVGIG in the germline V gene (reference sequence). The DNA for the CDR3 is TGTGCCTGGGGAGGCAATGAGCAGTTCTTC. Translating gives CAWGGNEQFF. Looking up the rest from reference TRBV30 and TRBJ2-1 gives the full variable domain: SQTIHQWPATLVQPVGSPLSLECTVEGTSNPNLYWYRQAAGRGLQLLFYSVGIGQISSEVPQNLSASRPQDRQFILSSKKLLLSDSGFYLCAWGGNEQFFGPGTRLTVL.

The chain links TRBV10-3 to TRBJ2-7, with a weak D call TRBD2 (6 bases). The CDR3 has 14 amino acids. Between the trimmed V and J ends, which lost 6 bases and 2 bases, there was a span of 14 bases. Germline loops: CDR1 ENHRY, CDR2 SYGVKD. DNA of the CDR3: TGTGCCATCAGAGGCGGGACCCCAACCTACGAGCAGTACTTC. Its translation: CAIRGGTPTYEQYF.